This entry lists 2 T cell receptor beta chains sequenced from one sample in a study of blood T cell repertoires in COVID-19. Profiled with immunoSEQ multiplex PCR; TCRdb holds only in-frame clones, not every one. The table includes around 230,000 clones, over 75% detected once. The sequencing sample was made of peripheral blood. These receptors all come from a man aged 45 to 65 with COVID-19, enrolled during active disease.

The V gene is TRBV7-9, the J gene TRBJ2-3, with 10 bases identical to TRBD2. The CDR3 is 18 residues long. Germline V gene data show CDR1 as SEHNR and CDR2 as FQNEAQ (reference sequence). The J segment lost 3 bases and the V segment lost 5 bases, leaving 14 bases of the junction unmatched. CDR3 nucleotide sequence: TGTGCCAGCAGCACCGTTAGGCTAGCGGGAGCCAAGACAGATACGCAGTATTTT. It translates to CASSTVRLAGAKTDTQYF.

The chain combines TRBV9 with TRBJ1-6; D gene unclear. This CDR3 contains 14 residues. V was shortened by 0 bases and J by 7 bases, with 8 bases between the two germline ends. The V gene's germline CDR1 is SGDLS and CDR2 YYNGEE. The CDR3 DNA reads as TGTGCCAGCAGCGTAGCTCTAAGAAATTCACCCCTCCACTTT. Translation: CASSVALRNSPLHF.